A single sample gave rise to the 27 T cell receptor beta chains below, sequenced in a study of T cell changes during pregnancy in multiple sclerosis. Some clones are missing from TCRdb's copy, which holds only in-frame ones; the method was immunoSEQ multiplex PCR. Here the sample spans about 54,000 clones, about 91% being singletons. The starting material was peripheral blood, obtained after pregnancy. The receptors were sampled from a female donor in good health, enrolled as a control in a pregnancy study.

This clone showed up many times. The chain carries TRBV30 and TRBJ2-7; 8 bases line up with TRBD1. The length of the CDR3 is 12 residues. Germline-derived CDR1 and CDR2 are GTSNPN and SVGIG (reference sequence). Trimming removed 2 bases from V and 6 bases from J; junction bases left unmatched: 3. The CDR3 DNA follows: TGTGCCTGGAGTCGCACAGGGGGCGAGCAGTACTTC. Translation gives CAWSRTGGEQYF.

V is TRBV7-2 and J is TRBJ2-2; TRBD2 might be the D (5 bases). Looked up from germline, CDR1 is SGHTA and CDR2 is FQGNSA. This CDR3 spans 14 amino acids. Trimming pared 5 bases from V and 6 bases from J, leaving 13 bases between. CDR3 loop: CASSPRRRAGELFF. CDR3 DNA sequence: TGTGCCAGCAGCCCCAGAAGGCGGGCCGGGGAGCTGTTTTTT. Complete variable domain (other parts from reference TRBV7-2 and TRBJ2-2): GAGVSQSPSNKVTEKGKDVELRCDPISGHTALYWYRQSLGQGLEFLIYFQGNSAPDKSGLPSDRFSAERTGGSVSTLTIQRTQQEDSAVYLCASSPRRRAGELFFGEGSRLTVL.

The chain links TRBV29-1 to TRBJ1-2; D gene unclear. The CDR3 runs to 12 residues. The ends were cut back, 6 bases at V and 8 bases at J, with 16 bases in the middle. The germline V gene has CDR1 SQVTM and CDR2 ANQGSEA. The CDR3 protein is CSVGEDYRGYTF. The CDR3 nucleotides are TGCAGCGTCGGGGAAGACTATCGGGGCTACACCTTC.

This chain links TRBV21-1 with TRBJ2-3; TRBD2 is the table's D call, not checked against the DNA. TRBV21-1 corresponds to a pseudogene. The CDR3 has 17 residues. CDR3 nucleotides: TGTGCCAGCAGCAAACCCAGGACTAGCGGGGGCACAGATACGCAGTATTTT. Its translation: CASSKPRTSGGTDTQYF.

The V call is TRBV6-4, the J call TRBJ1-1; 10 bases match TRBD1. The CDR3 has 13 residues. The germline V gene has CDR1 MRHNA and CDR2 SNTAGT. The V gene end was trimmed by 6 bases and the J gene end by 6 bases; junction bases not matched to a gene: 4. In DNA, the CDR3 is TGTGCCAGCAGGACTGGACAGGGGGCTGAAGCTTTCTTT. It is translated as CASRTGQGAEAFF.

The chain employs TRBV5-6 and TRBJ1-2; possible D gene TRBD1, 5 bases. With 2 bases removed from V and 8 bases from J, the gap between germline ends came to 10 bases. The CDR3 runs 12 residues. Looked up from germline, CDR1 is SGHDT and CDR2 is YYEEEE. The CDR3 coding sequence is TGTGCCAGCAGCTTCGGAGGGGCCGGCTACACCTTC. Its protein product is CASSFGGAGYTF.

CDR3: CASSLSHDSADNEKLFF. The CDR3 DNA reads as TGTGCCAGCAGCTTGTCCCACGACAGCGCAGATAATGAAAAACTGTTTTTT. The chain couples TRBV5-4 to TRBJ1-4, with D possibly TRBD1 on 5 matching bases. Germline V gene sequence: CDR1 SGHNT, CDR2 YYREEE (reference sequence). The CDR3 loop spans 17 amino acids. Between the trimmed V and J ends, which lost 1 base and 4 bases, there was a span of 17 bases.

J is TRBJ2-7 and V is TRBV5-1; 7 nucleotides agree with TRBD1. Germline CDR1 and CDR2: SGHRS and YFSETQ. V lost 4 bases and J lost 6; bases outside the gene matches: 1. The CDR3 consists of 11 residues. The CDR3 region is CASSPGGEQYF. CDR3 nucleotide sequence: TGCGCCAGCAGCCCAGGGGGCGAGCAGTACTTC.

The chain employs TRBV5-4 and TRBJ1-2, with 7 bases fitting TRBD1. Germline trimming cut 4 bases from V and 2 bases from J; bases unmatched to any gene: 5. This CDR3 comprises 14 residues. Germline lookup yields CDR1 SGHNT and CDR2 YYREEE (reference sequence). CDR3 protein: CASSGTEYNYGYTF. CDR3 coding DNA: TGTGCCAGCAGCGGGACAGAGTACAACTATGGCTACACCTTC.

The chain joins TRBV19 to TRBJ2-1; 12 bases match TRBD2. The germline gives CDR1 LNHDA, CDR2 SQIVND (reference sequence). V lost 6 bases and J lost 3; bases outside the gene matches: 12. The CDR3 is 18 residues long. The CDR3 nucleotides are TGTGCCAGTAGGACTAGCGGGGGCGTAACCCCAATCTACAATGAGCAGTTCTTC. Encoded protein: CASRTSGGVTPIYNEQFF.

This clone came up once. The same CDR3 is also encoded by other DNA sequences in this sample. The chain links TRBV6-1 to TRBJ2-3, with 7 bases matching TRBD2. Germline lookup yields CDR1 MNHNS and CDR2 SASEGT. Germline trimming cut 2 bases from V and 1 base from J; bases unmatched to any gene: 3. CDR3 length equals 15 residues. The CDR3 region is CASSESGGGTDTQYF. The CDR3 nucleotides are TGTGCCAGCAGTGAAAGTGGGGGGGGCACAGATACGCAGTATTTT.

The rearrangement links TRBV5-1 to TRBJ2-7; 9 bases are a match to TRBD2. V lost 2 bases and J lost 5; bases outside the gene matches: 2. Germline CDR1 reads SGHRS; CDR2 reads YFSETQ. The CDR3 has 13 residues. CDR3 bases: TGCGCCAGCAGCTTAAGACTAGCGGACGAGCAGTACTTC. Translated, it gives CASSLRLADEQYF.

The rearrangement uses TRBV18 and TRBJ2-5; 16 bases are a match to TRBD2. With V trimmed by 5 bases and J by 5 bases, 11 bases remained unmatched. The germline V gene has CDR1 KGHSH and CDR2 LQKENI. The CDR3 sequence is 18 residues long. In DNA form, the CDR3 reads TGTGCCAGCTCATCCGGGACTAGCGGGAGGGCCTGGCGGGAGACCCAGTACTTC. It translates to CASSSGTSGRAWRETQYF.

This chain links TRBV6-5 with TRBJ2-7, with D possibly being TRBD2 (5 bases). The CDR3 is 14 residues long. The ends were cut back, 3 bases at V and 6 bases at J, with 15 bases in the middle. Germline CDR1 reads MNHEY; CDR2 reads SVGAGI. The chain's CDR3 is CASSYRRKTGEQYF. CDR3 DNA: TGTGCCAGCAGTTATAGGAGGAAAACTGGCGAGCAGTACTTC.

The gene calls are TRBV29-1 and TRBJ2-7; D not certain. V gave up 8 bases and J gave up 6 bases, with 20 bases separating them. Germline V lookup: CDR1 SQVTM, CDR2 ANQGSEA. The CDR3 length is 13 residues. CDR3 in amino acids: CSSRKPESGEQYF. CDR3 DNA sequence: TGCAGCTCTAGGAAACCCGAGTCTGGCGAGCAGTACTTC.

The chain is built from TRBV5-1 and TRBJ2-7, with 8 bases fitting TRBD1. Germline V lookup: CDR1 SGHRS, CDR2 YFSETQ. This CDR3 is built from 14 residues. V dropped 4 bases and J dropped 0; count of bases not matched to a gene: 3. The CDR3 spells CASSQTGVSYEQYF. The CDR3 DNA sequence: TGCGCCAGCAGCCAGACAGGGGTCTCCTACGAGCAGTACTTC.

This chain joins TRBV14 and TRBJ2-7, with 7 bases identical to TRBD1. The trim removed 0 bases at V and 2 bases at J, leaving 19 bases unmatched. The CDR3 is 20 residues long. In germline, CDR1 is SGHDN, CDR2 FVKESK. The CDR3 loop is CASSQDLGSWGQMTPYEQYF. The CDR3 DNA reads TGTGCCAGCAGCCAAGATCTGGGGTCGTGGGGACAGATGACGCCCTACGAGCAGTACTTC.

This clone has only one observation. This CDR3 reads CASSPQGGYGYTF. CDR3 bases: TGCGCCAGCAGCCCGCAGGGGGGCTATGGCTACACCTTC. The V gene is TRBV4-1, the J gene TRBJ1-2, with 7 bases matching TRBD1. The CDR3 totals 13 residues. CDR1 MGHRA and CDR2 YSYEKL come from the germline V gene. J was trimmed by 4 bases and V by 4 bases; bases with no gene match: 3.

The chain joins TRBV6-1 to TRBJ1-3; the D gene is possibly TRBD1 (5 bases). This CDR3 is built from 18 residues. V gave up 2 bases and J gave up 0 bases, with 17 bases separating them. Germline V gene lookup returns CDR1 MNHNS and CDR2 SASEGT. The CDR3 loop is CASSEWGGALFSGNTIYF. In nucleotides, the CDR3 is TGTGCCAGCAGTGAATGGGGAGGGGCCCTGTTCTCTGGAAACACCATATATTTT.

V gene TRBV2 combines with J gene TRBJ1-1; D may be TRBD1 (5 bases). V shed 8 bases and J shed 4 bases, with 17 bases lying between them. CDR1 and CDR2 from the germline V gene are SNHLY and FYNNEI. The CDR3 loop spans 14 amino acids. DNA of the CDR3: TGTGCCAGCTCTCCACAAGGGGTTATCACTGAAGCTTTCTTT. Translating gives CASSPQGVITEAFF.

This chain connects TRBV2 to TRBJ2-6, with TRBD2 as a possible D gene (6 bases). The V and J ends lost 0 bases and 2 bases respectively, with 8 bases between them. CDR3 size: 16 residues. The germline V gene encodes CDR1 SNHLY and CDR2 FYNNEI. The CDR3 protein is CASSEARGAGANVLTF. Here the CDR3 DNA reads TGTGCCAGCAGTGAAGCGCGGGGAGCTGGGGCCAACGTCCTGACTTTC.

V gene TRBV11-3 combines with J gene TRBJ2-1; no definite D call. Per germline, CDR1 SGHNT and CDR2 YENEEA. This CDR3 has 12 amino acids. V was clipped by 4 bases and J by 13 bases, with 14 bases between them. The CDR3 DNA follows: TGTGCCAGCAGCTCGCGAGACAATCGCCAGTTCTTC. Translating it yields CASSSRDNRQFF.

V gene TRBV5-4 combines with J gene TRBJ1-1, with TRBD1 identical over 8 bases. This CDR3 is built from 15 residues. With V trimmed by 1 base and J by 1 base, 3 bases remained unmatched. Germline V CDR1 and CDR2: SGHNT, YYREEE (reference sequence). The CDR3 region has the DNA TGTGCCAGCAGCTTGCAGGGGACAGGGAACACTGAAGCTTTCTTT. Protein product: CASSLQGTGNTEAFF.

CDR3 region: CASSQGLDSVNEKLFF. The CDR3 nucleotides read TGCGCCAGCAGCCAAGGCTTGGACAGCGTAAATGAAAAACTGTTTTTT. V gene TRBV4-1 combines with J gene TRBJ1-4; perhaps TRBD1 as D (6 bases). CDR3 length: 16 amino acids. Trimming shortened V by 1 base and J by 5 bases, and 14 bases separated the two germline ends. From germline, CDR1 is MGHRA and CDR2 YSYEKL.

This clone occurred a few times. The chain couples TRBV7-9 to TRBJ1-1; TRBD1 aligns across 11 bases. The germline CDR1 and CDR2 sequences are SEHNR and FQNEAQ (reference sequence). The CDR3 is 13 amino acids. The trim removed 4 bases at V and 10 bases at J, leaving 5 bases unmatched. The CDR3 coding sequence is TGTGCCAGCAGCTCCGGACAGGGGGCCCTAGCTTTCTTT. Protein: CASSSGQGALAFF. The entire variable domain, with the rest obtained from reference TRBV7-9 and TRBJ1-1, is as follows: DTGVSQNPRHKITKRGQNVTFRCDPISEHNRLYWYRQTLGQGPEFLTYFQNEAQLEKSRLLSDRFSAERPKGSFSTLEIQRTEQGDSAMYLCASSSGQGALAFFGQGTRLTVV.

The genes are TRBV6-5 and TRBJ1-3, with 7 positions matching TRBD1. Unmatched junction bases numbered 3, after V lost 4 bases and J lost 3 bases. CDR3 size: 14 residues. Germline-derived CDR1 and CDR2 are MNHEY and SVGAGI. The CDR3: CASSFGQVGNTIYF. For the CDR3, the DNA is TGTGCCAGCAGTTTCGGACAGGTTGGAAACACCATATATTTT.

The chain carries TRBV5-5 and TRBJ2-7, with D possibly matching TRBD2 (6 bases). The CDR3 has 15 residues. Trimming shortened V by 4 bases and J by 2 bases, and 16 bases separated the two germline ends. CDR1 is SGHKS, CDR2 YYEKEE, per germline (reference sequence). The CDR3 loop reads CASSPGGRVPYEQYF. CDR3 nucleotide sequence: TGTGCCAGCAGCCCTGGAGGGCGGGTGCCCTACGAGCAGTACTTC.